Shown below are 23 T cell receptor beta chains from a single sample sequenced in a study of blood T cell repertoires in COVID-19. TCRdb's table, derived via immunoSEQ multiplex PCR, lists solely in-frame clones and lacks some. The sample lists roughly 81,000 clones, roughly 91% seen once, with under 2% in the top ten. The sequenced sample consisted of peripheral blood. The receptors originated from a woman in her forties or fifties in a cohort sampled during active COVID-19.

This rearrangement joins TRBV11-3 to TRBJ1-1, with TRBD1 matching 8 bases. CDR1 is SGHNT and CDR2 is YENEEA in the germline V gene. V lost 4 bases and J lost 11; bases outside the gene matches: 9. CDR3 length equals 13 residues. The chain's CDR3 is CASSSLGQGGAFF. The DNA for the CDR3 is TGTGCCAGCAGCTCTCTCGGACAGGGAGGCGCTTTCTTT.

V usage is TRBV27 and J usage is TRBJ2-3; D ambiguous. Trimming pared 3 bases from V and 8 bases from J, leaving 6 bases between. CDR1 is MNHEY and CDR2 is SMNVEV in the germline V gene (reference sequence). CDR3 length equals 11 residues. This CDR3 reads CASSFASTQYF. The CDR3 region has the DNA TGTGCCAGCAGTTTCGCGTCTACGCAGTATTTT.

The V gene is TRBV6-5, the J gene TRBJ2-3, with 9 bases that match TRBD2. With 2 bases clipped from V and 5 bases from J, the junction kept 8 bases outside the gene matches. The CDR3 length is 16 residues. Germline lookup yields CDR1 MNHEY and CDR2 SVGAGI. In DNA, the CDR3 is TGTGCCAGCAGTTACCGCTATAGCGGGAGTTTAGATACGCAGTATTTT. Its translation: CASSYRYSGSLDTQYF.

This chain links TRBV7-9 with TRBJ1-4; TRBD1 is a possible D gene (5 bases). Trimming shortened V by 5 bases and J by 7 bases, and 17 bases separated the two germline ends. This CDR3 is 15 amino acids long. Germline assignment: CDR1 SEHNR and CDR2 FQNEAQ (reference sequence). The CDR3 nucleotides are TGTGCCAGCAGCCCCAAGGGCGGGGCAGGTGAAAAACTGTTTTTT. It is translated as CASSPKGGAGEKLFF.

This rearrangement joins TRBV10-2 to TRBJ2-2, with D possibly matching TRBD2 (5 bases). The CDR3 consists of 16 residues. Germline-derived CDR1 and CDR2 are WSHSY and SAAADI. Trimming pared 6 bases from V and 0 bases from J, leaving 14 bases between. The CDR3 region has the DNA TGCGCCAGCAGGAGGCAAGGGAGATCGAACACCGGGGAGCTGTTTTTT. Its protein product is CASRRQGRSNTGELFF.

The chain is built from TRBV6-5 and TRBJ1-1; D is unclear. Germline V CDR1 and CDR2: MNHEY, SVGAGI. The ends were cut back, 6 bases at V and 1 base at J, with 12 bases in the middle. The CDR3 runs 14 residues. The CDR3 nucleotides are TGTGCCAGCAGGCTAGTTACGGAGAACACTGAAGCTTTCTTT. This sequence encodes CASRLVTENTEAFF.

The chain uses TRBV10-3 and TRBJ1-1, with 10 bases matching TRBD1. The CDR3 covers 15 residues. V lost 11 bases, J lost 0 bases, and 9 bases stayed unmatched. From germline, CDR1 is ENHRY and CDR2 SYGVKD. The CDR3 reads CAARGDRGLNTEAFF. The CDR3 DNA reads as TGTGCCGCGCGGGGGGACAGGGGTCTGAACACTGAAGCTTTCTTT.

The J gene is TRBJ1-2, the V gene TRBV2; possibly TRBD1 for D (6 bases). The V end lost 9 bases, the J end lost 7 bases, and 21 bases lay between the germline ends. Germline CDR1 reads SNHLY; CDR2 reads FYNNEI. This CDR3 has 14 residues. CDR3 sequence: CASTRGPAVGGYTF. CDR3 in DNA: TGTGCCAGTACCAGGGGACCGGCGGTAGGTGGCTACACCTTC.

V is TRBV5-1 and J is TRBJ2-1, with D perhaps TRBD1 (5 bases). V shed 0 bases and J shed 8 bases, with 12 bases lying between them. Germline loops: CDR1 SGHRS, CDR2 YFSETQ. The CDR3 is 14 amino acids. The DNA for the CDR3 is TGCGCCAGCAGCTTGGCCGATAGGGGCGATGAGCAGTTCTTC. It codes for CASSLADRGDEQFF.

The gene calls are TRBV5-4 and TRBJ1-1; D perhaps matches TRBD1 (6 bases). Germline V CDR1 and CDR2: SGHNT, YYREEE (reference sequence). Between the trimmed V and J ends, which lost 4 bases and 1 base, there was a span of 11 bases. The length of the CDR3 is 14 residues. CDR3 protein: CASSRDIRNTEAFF. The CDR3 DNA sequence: TGTGCCAGCAGCCGGGACATAAGGAACACTGAAGCTTTCTTT.

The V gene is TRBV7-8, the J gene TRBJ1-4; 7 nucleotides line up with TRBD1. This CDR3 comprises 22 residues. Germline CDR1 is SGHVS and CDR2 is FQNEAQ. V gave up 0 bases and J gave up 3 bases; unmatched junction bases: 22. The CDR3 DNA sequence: TGTGCCAGCAGCTTAGCAAAAAGGAGGGGACAGTCACCCCGTCTGGCTAATGAAAAACTGTTTTTT. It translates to CASSLAKRRGQSPRLANEKLFF.

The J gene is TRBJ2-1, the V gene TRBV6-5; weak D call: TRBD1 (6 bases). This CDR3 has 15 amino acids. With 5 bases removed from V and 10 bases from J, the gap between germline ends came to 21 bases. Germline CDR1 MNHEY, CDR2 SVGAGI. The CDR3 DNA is TGTGCCAGCAGTCTCCGAAGCCTATCGAGGGGGGAGCAGTTCTTC. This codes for CASSLRSLSRGEQFF.

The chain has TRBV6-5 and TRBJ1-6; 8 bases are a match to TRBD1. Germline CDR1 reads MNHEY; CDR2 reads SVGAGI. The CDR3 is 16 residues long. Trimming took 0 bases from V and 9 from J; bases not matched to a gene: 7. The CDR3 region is CASSYSGQAGGSPLHF. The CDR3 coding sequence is TGTGCCAGCAGTTACTCGGGACAGGCGGGTGGTTCACCCCTCCACTTT.

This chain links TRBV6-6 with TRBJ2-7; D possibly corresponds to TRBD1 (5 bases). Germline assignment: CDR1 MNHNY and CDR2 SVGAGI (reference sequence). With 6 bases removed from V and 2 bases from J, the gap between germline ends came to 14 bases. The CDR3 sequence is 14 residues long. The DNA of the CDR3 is TGTGCCAGCAGAAAAGACAGCTTAGCCTACGAGCAGTACTTC. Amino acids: CASRKDSLAYEQYF.

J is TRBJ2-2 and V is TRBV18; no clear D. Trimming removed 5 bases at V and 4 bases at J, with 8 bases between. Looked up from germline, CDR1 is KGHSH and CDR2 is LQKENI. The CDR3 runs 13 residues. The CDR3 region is CASSARSTGELFF. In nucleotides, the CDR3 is TGTGCCAGCTCAGCGAGGAGCACCGGGGAGCTGTTTTTT.

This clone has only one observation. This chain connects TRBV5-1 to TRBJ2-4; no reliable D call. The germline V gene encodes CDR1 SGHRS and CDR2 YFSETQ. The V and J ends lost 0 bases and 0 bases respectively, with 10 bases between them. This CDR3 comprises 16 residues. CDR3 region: CASSLGSDQAKNIQYF. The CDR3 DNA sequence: TGCGCCAGCAGCTTGGGCAGCGATCAAGCCAAAAACATTCAGTACTTC.

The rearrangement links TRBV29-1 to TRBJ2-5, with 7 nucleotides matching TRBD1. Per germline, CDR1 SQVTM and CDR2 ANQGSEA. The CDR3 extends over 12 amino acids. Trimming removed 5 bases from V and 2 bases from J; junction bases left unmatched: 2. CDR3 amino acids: CSVTRGQETQYF. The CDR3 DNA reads TGCAGCGTTACCAGGGGGCAAGAGACCCAGTACTTC. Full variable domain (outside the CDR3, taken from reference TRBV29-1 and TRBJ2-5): SAVISQKPSRDICQRGTSLTIQCQVDSQVTMMFWYRQQPGQSLTLIATANQGSEATYESGFVIDKFPISRPNLTFSTLTVSNMSPEDSSIYLCSVTRGQETQYFGPGTRLLVL.

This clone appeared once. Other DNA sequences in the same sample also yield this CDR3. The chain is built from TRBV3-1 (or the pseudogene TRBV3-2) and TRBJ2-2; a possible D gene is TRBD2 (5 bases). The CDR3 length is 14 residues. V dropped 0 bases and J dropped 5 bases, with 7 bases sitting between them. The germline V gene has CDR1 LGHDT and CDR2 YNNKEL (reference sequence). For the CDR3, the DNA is TGTGCCAGCAGCCAAGATCCGGGGACCGGGGAGCTGTTTTTT. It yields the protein CASSQDPGTGELFF.

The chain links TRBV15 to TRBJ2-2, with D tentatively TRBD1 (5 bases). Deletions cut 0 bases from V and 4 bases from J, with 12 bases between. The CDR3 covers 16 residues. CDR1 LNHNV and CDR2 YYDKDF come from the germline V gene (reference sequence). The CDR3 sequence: CATSRDIGVGTGELFF. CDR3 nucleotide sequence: TGTGCCACCAGCAGAGATATAGGGGTAGGCACCGGGGAGCTGTTTTTT.

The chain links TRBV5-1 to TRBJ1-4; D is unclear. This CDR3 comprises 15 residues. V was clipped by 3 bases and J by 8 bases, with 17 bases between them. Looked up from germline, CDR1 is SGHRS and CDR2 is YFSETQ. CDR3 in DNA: TGCGCCAGCAGCTGGTCCGGGAGTACGGTCGAAAAACTGTTTTTT. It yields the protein CASSWSGSTVEKLFF.

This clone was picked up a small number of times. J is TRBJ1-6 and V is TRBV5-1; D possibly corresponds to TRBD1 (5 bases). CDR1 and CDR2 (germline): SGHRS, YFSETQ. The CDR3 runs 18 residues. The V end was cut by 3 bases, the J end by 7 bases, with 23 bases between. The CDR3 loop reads CASSSRVVGQGSNSPLHF. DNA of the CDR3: TGCGCCAGCAGCTCGCGTGTAGTAGGGCAGGGATCAAATTCACCCCTCCACTTT.

The CDR3 reads CASSYGDTQTEAFF. The CDR3 DNA reads TGTGCCAGCAGTTACGGGGACACACAGACTGAAGCTTTCTTT. The genes are TRBV6-5 and TRBJ1-1; perhaps TRBD1 as D (6 bases). CDR1 MNHEY and CDR2 SVGAGI come from the germline V gene. This CDR3 region has 14 residues. V lost 2 bases and J 5 bases, leaving 12 bases between the germline ends.

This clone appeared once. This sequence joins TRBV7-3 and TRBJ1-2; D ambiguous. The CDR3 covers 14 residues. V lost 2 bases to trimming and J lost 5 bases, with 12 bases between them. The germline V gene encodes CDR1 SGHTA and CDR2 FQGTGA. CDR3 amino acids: CASSLSGIGYGYTF. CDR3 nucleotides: TGTGCCAGCAGCTTATCCGGGATCGGTTATGGCTACACCTTC.